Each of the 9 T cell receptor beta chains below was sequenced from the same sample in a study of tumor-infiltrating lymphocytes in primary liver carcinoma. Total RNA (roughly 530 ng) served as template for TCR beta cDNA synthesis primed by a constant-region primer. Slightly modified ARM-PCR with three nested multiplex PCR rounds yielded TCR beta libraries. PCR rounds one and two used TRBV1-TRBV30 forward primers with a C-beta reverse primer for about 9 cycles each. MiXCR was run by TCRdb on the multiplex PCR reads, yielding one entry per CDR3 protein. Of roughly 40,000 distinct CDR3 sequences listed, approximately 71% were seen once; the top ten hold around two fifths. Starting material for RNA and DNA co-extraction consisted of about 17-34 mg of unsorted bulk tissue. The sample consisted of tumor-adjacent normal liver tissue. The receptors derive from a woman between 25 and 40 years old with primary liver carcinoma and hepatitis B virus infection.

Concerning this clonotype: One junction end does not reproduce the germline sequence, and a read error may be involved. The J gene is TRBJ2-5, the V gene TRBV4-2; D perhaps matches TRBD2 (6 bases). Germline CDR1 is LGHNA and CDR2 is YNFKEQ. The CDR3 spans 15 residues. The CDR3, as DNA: TGTGCCAGCGGCCAAGGAGGGAGAGATCAAGAGACCCAGTACTTC. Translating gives CASGQGGRDQETQYF.

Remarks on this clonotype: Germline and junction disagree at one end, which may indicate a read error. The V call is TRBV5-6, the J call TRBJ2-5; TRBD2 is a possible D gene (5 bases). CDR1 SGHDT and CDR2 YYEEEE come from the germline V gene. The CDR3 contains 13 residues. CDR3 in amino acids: CTSGETKWETQYF. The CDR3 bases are TGTACCAGCGGAGAGACTAAATGGGAGACCCAGTACTTC.

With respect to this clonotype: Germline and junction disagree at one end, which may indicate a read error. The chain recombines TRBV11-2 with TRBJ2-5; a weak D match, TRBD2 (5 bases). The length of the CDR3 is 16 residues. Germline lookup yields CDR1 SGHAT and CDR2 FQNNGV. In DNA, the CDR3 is TGTGCCAGTAGCACAAGAAGAGGGAGCGCGAAAGAGATCCAGTACTTC. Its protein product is CASSTRRGSAKEIQYF. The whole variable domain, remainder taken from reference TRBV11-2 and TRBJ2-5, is EAGVAQSPRYKIIEKRQSVAFWCNPISGHATLYWYQQILGQGPKLLIQFQNNGVVDDSQLPKDRFSAERLKGVDSTLKIQPAKLEDSAVYLCASSTRRGSAKEIQYFGPGTRLLVL.

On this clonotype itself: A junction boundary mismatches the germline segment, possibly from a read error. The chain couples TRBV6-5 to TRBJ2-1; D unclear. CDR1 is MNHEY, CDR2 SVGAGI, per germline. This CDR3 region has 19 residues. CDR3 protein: CASSSSGDISSSFNNEQLF. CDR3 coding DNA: TGTGCCAGCAGTTCCTCCGGAGACATCTCTTCGAGCTTCAACAATGAGCAGCTCTTC.

CDR3: CASSERGGGNTEELFF. CDR3 coding DNA: TGTGCCAGCAGTGAACGTGGAGGAGGGAACACAGAGGAACTGTTTTTT. The chain has TRBV6-1 and TRBJ2-2; D may be TRBD2 (6 bases). V was shortened by 2 bases and J by 14 bases, with 24 bases between the two germline ends. The CDR3 sequence is 16 residues long. The germline V gene encodes CDR1 MNHNS and CDR2 SASEGT.

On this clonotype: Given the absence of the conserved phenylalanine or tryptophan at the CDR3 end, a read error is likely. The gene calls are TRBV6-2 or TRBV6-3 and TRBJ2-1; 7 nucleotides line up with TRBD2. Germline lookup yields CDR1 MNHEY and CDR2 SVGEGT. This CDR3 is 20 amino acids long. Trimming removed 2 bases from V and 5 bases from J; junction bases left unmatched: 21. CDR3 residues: CASSYGSAGLVGGPNNEQFS. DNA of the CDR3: TGTGCCAGCAGTTACGGCAGTGCGGGTCTAGTGGGAGGGCCTAACAATGAGCAGTTCTCC.

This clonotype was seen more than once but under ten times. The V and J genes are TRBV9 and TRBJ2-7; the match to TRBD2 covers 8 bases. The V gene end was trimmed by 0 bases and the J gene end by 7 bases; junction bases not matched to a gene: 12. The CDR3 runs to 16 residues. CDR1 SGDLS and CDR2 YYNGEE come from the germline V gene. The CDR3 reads CASSVGPSVAGREQYF. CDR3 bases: TGTGCCAGCAGCGTAGGACCCTCGGTAGCGGGACGGGAGCAGTACTTC. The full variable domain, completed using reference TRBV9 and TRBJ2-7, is DSGVTQTPKHLITATGQRVTLRCSPRSGDLSVYWYQQSLDQGLQFLIQYYNGEERAKGNILERFSAQQFPDLHSELNLSSLELGDSALYFCASSVGPSVAGREQYFGPGTRLTVT.

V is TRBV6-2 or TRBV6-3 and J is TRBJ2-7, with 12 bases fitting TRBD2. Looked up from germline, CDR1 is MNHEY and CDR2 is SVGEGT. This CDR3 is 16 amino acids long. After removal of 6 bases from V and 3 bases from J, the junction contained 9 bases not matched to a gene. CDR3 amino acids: CASSPLAGGTGYEQYF. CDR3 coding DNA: TGTGCCAGCAGCCCTCTAGCGGGAGGGACAGGCTACGAGCAGTACTTC.

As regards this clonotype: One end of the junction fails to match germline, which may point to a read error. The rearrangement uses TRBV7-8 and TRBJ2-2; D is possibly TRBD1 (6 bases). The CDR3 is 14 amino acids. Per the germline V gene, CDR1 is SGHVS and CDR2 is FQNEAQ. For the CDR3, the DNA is TGTGTCAGCAGCCTAGGTTCGCTCGGACAGATCCTCAATTTT. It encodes CVSSLGSLGQILNF.